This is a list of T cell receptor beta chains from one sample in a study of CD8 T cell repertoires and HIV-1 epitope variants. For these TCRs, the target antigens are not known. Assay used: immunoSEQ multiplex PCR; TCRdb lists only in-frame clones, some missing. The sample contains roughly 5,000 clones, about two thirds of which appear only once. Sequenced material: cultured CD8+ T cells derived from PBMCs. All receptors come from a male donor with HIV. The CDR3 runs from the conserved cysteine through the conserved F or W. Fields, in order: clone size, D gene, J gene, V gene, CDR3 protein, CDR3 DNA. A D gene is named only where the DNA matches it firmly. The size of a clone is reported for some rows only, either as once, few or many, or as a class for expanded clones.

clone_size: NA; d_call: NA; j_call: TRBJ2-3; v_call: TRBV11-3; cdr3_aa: CASSSDRFDTQYF; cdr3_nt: TGTGCCAGCAGCTCCGACCGTTTCGATACGCAGTATTTT
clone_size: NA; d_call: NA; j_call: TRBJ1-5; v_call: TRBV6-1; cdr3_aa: CASSEARVPGSNQPQHF; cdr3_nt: TGTGCCAGCAGTGAAGCGCGGGTCCCCGGGAGCAATCAGCCCCAGCATTTT
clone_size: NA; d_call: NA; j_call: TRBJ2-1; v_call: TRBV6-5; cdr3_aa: CASSPDRTPYNEQFF; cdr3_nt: TGTGCCAGCAGTCCAGACAGAACTCCCTACAATGAGCAGTTCTTC
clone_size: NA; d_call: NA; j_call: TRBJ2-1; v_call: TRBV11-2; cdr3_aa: CASSLDPGSEFF; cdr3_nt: TGTGCCAGCAGCTTAGATCCGGGGTCTGAGTTCTTC
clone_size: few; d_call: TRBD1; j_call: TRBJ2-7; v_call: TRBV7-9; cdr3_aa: CASSHMTGVSEQYF; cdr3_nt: TGTGCCAGCAGCCATATGACAGGGGTTAGCGAGCAGTACTTC
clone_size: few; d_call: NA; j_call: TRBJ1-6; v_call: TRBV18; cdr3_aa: CASSPRENSPLHF; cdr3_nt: TGTGCCAGCTCACCCCGGGAAAATTCACCCCTCCACTTT
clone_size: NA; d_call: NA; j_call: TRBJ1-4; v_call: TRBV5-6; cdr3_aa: CASSLVRGSNEKLFF; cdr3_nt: TGTGCCAGCAGCTTGGTCAGGGGATCCAATGAAAAACTGTTTTTT
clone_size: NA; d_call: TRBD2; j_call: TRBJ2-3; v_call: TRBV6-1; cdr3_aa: CASSDRWEGTDTQYF; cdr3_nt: TGTGCCAGCAGTGATAGGTGGGAGGGAACAGATACGCAGTATTTT
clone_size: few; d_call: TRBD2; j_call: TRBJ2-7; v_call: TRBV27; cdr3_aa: CASSPISTSGSSYEQYF; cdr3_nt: TGTGCCAGCAGCCCCATCTCTACTAGCGGGAGCTCCTACGAGCAGTACTTC
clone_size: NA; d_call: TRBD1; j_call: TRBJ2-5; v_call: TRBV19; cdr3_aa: CASSGTGATETQYF; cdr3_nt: TGTGCCAGTAGCGGGACAGGGGCGACGGAGACCCAGTACTTC
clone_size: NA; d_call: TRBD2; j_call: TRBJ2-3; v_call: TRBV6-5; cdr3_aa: CASSLSGVFTDTQYF; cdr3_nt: TGTGCCAGCAGTTTAAGCGGGGTTTTCACAGATACGCAGTATTTT
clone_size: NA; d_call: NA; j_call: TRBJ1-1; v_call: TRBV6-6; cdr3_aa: CATSPGGMNTEAFF; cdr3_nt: TGTGCCACCAGCCCTGGGGGAATGAACACTGAAGCTTTCTTT
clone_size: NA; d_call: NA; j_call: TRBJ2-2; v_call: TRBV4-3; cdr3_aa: CASRKQGTGELFF; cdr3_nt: TGCGCCAGCAGGAAACAGGGTACCGGGGAGCTGTTTTTT
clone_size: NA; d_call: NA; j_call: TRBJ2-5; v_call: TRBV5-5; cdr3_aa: CASSRDTGTETQYF; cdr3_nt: TGTGCCAGCAGCCGAGACACAGGGACGGAGACCCAGTACTTC
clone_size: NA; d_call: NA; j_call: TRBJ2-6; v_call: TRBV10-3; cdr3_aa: CAISEGRGSGANVLTF; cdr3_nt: TGTGCCATCAGTGAGGGCAGGGGATCTGGGGCCAACGTCCTGACTTTC
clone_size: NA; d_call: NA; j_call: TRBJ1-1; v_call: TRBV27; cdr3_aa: CASSLSFQMNTEAFF; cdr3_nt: TGTGCCAGCAGTTTATCGTTCCAGATGAACACTGAAGCTTTCTTT
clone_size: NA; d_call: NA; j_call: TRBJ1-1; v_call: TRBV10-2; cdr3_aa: CASSDFVEAFF; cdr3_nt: TGCGCCAGCAGTGACTTTGTTGAAGCTTTCTTT
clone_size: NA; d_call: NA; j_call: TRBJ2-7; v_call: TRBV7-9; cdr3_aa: CASSPGRSSYEQYF; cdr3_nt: TGTGCCAGCAGCCCAGGACGGAGCTCCTACGAGCAGTACTTC
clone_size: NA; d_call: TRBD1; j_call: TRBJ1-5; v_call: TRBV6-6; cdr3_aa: CASSFDRGDGQPQHF; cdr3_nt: TGTGCCAGCAGTTTCGACAGGGGGGACGGTCAGCCCCAGCATTTT
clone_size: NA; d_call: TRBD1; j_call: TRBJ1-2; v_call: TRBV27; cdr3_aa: CASSYYRGSNYGYTF; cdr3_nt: TGTGCCAGCAGCTACTACAGGGGCTCTAACTATGGCTACACCTTC